This TCR beta chain comes out of a study of blood T cell repertoires in COVID-19. This clone was seen a few times. How the authors handled the data: The assay estimated nucleated cells by amplifying reference gene primers. The data were produced by immunoSEQ multiplex PCR, yet TCRdb's version contains in-frame clones alone and is incomplete. That table is the source of V, J and clone size, and D and trimming were worked out from the DNA. The data contain approximately 110,000 clones, roughly 80% of them singletons. The germline V gene encodes CDR1 SNHLY and CDR2 FYNNEI. The CDR3 spans 15 residues. Trimming took 4 bases from V and 0 from J, leaving 12 bases between them.

The clonotype was recovered from a man in his fifties with acute or convalescent COVID-19. The chain carries TRBV2 and TRBJ1-2, with D unresolved. Sequencing was done on a sample of peripheral blood. CDR3 nucleotide sequence: TGTGCCAGCAGTGTCCTCCAGGCTGCTAACTATGGCTACACCTTC. Its protein is CASSVLQAANYGYTF. The whole variable domain, filled in from reference TRBV2 and TRBJ1-2, reads EPEVTQTPSHQVTQMGQEVILRCVPISNHLYFYWYRQILGQKVEFLVSFYNNEISEKSEIFDDQFSVERPDGSNFTLKIRSTKLEDSAMYFCASSVLQAANYGYTFGSGTRLTVV.